The 17 T cell receptor beta chains below come from one sample, sequenced in a study of T cells in Graves' hyperthyroidism and ophthalmopathy. Amplified TCR beta CDR3 regions came from RNA transcripts. During a first-round RT-PCR of the TCR CDR3, the HTBI primer set was used. TCRdb used MiXCR to reprocess the multiplex PCR reads, holding one entry per CDR3 protein. The sample lists around 570,000 distinct CDR3 sequences, 15% to 20% seen once, with about 45% in the top ten. Source material: blood. The receptors derive from a man aged 35 to 55 with Graves' ophthalmopathy.

This clonotype was observed a few times. The V and J genes are TRBV6-1 and TRBJ2-2; 11 positions match TRBD2. The CDR3 length is 15 residues. V gave up 4 bases and J gave up 4 bases; unmatched junction bases: 2. Germline lookup yields CDR1 MNHNS and CDR2 SASEGT. The CDR3 sequence is CASSVGLAVTGELFF. The CDR3, as DNA: TGTGCCAGCAGTGTGGGACTAGCGGTCACCGGGGAGCTGTTTTTT.

In this sample, this clonotype turned up many times. In DNA form, the CDR3 reads TGTGCCAGCAGTACCAACTCAGGGGGCCCCTATGGCTACACCTTC. Translating it yields CASSTNSGGPYGYTF. This sequence joins TRBV12-3 or TRBV12-4 and TRBJ1-2; 8 nucleotides align to TRBD1. CDR3 size: 15 residues. V dropped 5 bases and J dropped 4; count of bases not matched to a gene: 9.

The chain carries TRBV6-1 and TRBJ2-1; the match to TRBD1 covers 7 bases. V shed 7 bases and J 12 bases; nucleotides not matched to a gene: 9. Germline CDR1 is MNHNS and CDR2 is SASEGT. There are 12 residues in the CDR3. CDR3 amino acids: CASKSTGLAQFF. The CDR3 nucleotides read TGTGCCAGCAAGTCGACAGGGTTAGCGCAGTTCTTC.

The rearrangement links TRBV6-1 to TRBJ2-7, with D unclear. From germline, CDR1 is MNHNS and CDR2 SASEGT. The CDR3 is 14 amino acids. Trimming removed 6 bases from V and 4 bases from J, with 16 bases in between. The chain's CDR3 is CASRPTWSGYEQYF. Here the CDR3 DNA reads TGTGCCAGCAGACCCACCTGGTCCGGTTACGAGCAGTACTTC.

This clonotype was counted many times. This chain joins TRBV7-9 and TRBJ2-1; D might be TRBD2 (5 bases). Germline V lookup: CDR1 SEHNR, CDR2 FQNEAQ (reference sequence). The ends were cut back, 3 bases at V and 2 bases at J, with 8 bases in the middle. The CDR3 sequence is 14 residues long. This CDR3 reads CASSLLAAYNEQFF. CDR3 DNA sequence: TGTGCCAGCAGCTTGCTAGCAGCCTACAATGAGCAGTTCTTC.

This clonotype has more than one count but fewer than ten. The V call is TRBV5-5, the J call TRBJ1-2, with D unresolved. Germline CDR1 reads SGHKS; CDR2 reads YYEKEE (reference sequence). V shed 4 bases and J shed 5 bases, with 12 bases lying between them. The CDR3 totals 13 residues. CDR3 sequence reads: CASSPNGAYGYTF. Here the CDR3 DNA reads TGTGCCAGCAGCCCGAATGGAGCGTATGGCTACACCTTC.

This chain's CDR3 is CSALSAGDNEQFF. Written as DNA, the CDR3 is TGCAGTGCTCTCTCAGCGGGAGATAATGAGCAGTTCTTC. The chain employs TRBV20-1 and TRBJ2-1; TRBD2 matches at 8 bases. V trimming: 5 bases; J trimming: 7 bases; junction bases outside the gene matches: 7. CDR1 is DFQATT and CDR2 is SNEGSKA in the germline V gene (reference sequence). The length of the CDR3 is 13 residues.

This clonotype was recorded at least ten times. The chain links TRBV18 to TRBJ2-7, with D perhaps matching TRBD1 (5 bases). The CDR3 has 17 residues. Germline V gene data show CDR1 as KGHSH and CDR2 as LQKENI. Trimming shortened V by 2 bases and J by 2 bases, and 19 bases separated the two germline ends. The CDR3 DNA reads as TGTGCCAGCTCACCAATGACAGTTTCACCTACAGCCTACGAGCAGTACTTC. It translates to CASSPMTVSPTAYEQYF.

V is TRBV20-1 and J is TRBJ1-1; D unresolved. The germline gives CDR1 DFQATT, CDR2 SNEGSKA (reference sequence). The CDR3 covers 12 residues. With 3 bases removed from V and 7 bases from J, the gap between germline ends came to 12 bases. The CDR3, as DNA: TGCAGTGCTAGGTTGGGCGGCAATGAAGCTTTCTTT. This gives the protein CSARLGGNEAFF.

J is TRBJ2-5 and V is TRBV4-1; D ambiguous. The CDR3 length is 14 residues. Trimming pared 4 bases from V and 4 bases from J, leaving 13 bases between. CDR1 is MGHRA, CDR2 YSYEKL, per germline. CDR3 residues: CASSPPNSLETQYF. DNA for the CDR3: TGCGCCAGCAGCCCCCCGAACTCCCTAGAGACCCAGTACTTC.

This clonotype was detected only a few times. This chain connects TRBV29-1 to TRBJ1-2; D gene unclear. The V end was cut by 4 bases, the J end by 4 bases, with 7 bases between. CDR1 is SQVTM and CDR2 is ANQGSEA in the germline V gene. CDR3 length equals 11 residues. This CDR3 reads CSVGDGYGYTF. In nucleotides, the CDR3 is TGCAGCGTTGGCGACGGCTATGGCTACACCTTC.

Regarding this clonotype: A much larger clone is a single base away; this may be a read error. V gene TRBV6-4 combines with J gene TRBJ2-1; 16 bases are a match to TRBD2. The germline CDR1 and CDR2 sequences are MRHNA and SNTAGT. The CDR3 has 16 amino acids. The CDR3 region has the DNA TGTGCCAGCAGTTACTCGGGACTAGCGGGAGGGGATAAGCAGTTCTTC. This sequence encodes CASSYSGLAGGDKQFF.

This clonotype was seen at least ten times. This chain links TRBV27 with TRBJ2-3; 16 bases are a match to TRBD2. The CDR3 length is 18 residues. J lost 2 bases, V lost 6 bases, and 8 bases had no gene match. Germline V gene sequence: CDR1 MNHEY, CDR2 SMNVEV (reference sequence). CDR3 region: CASREGTSGRVTTDTQYF. In DNA, the CDR3 is TGTGCCAGCAGGGAAGGGACTAGCGGGAGGGTAACCACAGATACGCAGTATTTT.

The chain employs TRBV29-1 and TRBJ1-2; a weak D match, TRBD1 (6 bases). V was trimmed by 5 bases and J by 3 bases, leaving 13 bases between them. The CDR3 contains 13 residues. Per the germline V gene, CDR1 is SQVTM and CDR2 is ANQGSEA. CDR3 DNA: TGCAGCGTTTTTCCCGGGGGCGACTATGGCTACACCTTC. Its protein is CSVFPGGDYGYTF. Full variable domain (missing parts from reference TRBV29-1 and TRBJ1-2): SAVISQKPSRDICQRGTSLTIQCQVDSQVTMMFWYRQQPGQSLTLIATANQGSEATYESGFVIDKFPISRPNLTFSTLTVSNMSPEDSSIYLCSVFPGGDYGYTFGSGTRLTVV.

The sample holds one count of this clonotype. Mismatch with germline at one junction end may stem from a read error. V usage is TRBV7-2 and J usage is TRBJ2-7; D is ambiguous. This CDR3 has 13 residues. CDR1 is SGHTA, CDR2 FQGNSA, per germline. The CDR3 spells CASSLVGSYKQYF. The CDR3, as DNA: TGTGCCAGCAGCTTAGTTGGTTCCTACAAGCAGTACTTC.

The rearrangement links TRBV20-1 to TRBJ1-5; D call uncertain. Per germline, CDR1 DFQATT and CDR2 SNEGSKA (reference sequence). Trimming left V 0 bases short and J 0 bases short, with 15 bases between. This CDR3 is built from 17 residues. The CDR3 spells CSARDWSELYSNQPQHF. Written as DNA, the CDR3 is TGCAGTGCTAGAGATTGGTCAGAGCTTTATAGCAATCAGCCCCAGCATTTT.

This clonotype has more than one count but fewer than ten. The chain recombines TRBV5-1 with TRBJ2-7; 9 bases align to TRBD1. Germline lookup yields CDR1 SGHRS and CDR2 YFSETQ. CDR3 size: 19 residues. Losses at the gene ends were 0 bases for V and 2 bases for J; bases not matched to a gene: 15. The CDR3 DNA follows: TGCGCCAGCAGCTTGGAGCAGGGACAGGGACGGTCTTGGGCCTACGAGCAGTACTTC. Its translation is CASSLEQGQGRSWAYEQYF.